This is a list of T cell receptor beta chains from one sample in a study of CD8+ T cells in alopecia areata. TCRdb's table, derived via immunoSEQ multiplex PCR, lists solely in-frame clones and lacks some. The table has about 110,000 clones, 45% to 70% seen once. Sequences were obtained from CD8+ T cells sorted from blood. The origin of the receptors is a human donor in good health. The conserved cysteine and the conserved F or W are not part of the CDR3 here. The order of the fields is V gene, CDR3 protein.

v_gene: TRBV28
CDR3aa: ASSLSMVGGLRLDQPQH

v_gene: TRBV15
CDR3aa: ATSGQGDDYGYT

v_gene: TRBV6-5
CDR3aa: ASSYAQGGTGELF

v_gene: TRBV5-1
CDR3aa: ASSPDRDSPLH

v_gene: TRBV7-8
CDR3aa: ASGGPNTEAF

v_gene: TRBV2
CDR3aa: ARRGRESTGELF

v_gene: TRBV30
CDR3aa: AWGTINEQF

v_gene: TRBV11-2
CDR3aa: ASSLYHPPGGRMNTEAF

v_gene: TRBV2
CDR3aa: ASRGGTGSDEQY

v_gene: TRBV7-2
CDR3aa: ASSLMRRAYYGYT

v_gene: TRBV19
CDR3aa: ASSSRDGSREKLF

v_gene: TRBV29-1
CDR3aa: SARTGAINTEAF

v_gene: TRBV4-1
CDR3aa: ASSQLLNEKLF

v_gene: TRBV2
CDR3aa: ASSEDTTYEQY

v_gene: TRBV9
CDR3aa: ASSEGGFRDRVNTEAF

v_gene: TRBV13
CDR3aa: ASSFGQDLNTEAF

v_gene: TRBV2
CDR3aa: ASSEWRTATLYNEQF

v_gene: TRBV30
CDR3aa: AWSVGRGQETQY

v_gene: TRBV5-6
CDR3aa: ASSAAAYEQY

v_gene: TRBV11-2
CDR3aa: ASSLVYGGAKNIQY

v_gene: TRBV2
CDR3aa: ASKGTPSGDTQY

v_gene: TRBV28
CDR3aa: ASSLWAENTGELF

v_gene: TRBV7-9
CDR3aa: ASSFGDRGYQPQH

v_gene: TRBV10-2
CDR3aa: ASSESIGSSYEQY

v_gene: TRBV7-6
CDR3aa: ASSLEGYSYNSPLH

v_gene: TRBV29-1
CDR3aa: SVEASGGVYNEQF

v_gene: TRBV4-2
CDR3aa: ASSTRQGTDTQY

v_gene: TRBV4-3
CDR3aa: ASSQMAGWGETQY

v_gene: TRBV2
CDR3aa: ASRRTDEQY

v_gene: TRBV5-4
CDR3aa: ASRRQGGGTDTQY

v_gene: TRBV7-9
CDR3aa: ASSLDIGQPQH

v_gene: TRBV4-3
CDR3aa: ASSQDGRGVVMTGELF

v_gene: TRBV11-2
CDR3aa: ASSLVGADYEQY

v_gene: TRBV2
CDR3aa: ASKGSYYGYT

v_gene: TRBV11-2
CDR3aa: ASSVGQGYEQY

v_gene: TRBV7-9
CDR3aa: ASSGDPAAGTGPYEQF

v_gene: TRBV5-6
CDR3aa: ASSLVLAGGTDTQY

v_gene: TRBV4-3
CDR3aa: ASSQDLQRGGRGTGELF

v_gene: TRBV28
CDR3aa: ASSFGQGGYEQY

v_gene: TRBV4-1
CDR3aa: ASSLQVFRDSLQETQY

v_gene: TRBV29-1
CDR3aa: SAGTLRGGTNYGYT

v_gene: TRBV11-1
CDR3aa: ASSDREETQY

v_gene: TRBV25-1
CDR3aa: ASSDGRTDTPWETQY

v_gene: TRBV28
CDR3aa: ASSPSLDGQETQY

v_gene: TRBV21-1
CDR3aa: ASSKGGQFPGTSGYNEQF

v_gene: TRBV4-2
CDR3aa: ASSQVLDRNYEQY

v_gene: TRBV6-5
CDR3aa: ATRPGGGETQY

v_gene: TRBV29-1
CDR3aa: SVEDLEGSGAETREAF

v_gene: TRBV7-8
CDR3aa: ASSLVAGRTDTQY

v_gene: TRBV28
CDR3aa: ASSFSSWGKNIQY

v_gene: TRBV5-1
CDR3aa: ASSSSRTGRETQY

v_gene: TRBV19
CDR3aa: ASSIGGGYYNEQF

v_gene: TRBV9
CDR3aa: ASSSRTKGEQY

v_gene: TRBV4-1
CDR3aa: ASSQVRGGGTGELF

v_gene: TRBV9
CDR3aa: ASSATFTDTQY

v_gene: TRBV4-1
CDR3aa: ASSQEPGGSYGYT

v_gene: TRBV7-7
CDR3aa: ASSPYRESGNEQF

v_gene: TRBV2
CDR3aa: ASSDSLSTDTQY

v_gene: TRBV11-2
CDR3aa: ATIGQGSGDTQY